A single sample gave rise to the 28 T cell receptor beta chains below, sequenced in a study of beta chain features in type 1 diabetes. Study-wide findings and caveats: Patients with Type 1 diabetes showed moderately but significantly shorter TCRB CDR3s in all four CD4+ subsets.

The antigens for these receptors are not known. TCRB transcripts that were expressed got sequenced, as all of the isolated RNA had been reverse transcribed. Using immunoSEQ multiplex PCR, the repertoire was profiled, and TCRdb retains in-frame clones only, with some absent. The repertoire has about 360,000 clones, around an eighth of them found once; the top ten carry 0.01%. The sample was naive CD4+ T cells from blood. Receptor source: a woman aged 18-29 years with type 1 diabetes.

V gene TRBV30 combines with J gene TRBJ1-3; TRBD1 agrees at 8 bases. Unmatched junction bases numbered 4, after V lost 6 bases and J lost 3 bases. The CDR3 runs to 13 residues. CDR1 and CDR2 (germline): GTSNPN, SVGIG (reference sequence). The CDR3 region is CACSGTGGNTIYF. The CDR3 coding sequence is TGTGCCTGTTCCGGGACAGGTGGAAACACCATATATTTT.

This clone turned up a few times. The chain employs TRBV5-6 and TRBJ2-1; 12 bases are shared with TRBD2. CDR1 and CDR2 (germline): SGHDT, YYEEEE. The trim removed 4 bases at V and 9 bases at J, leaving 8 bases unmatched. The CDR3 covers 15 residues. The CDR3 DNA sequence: TGTGCCAGCAGCATGAGGGCTAGCGGGAGGGGTGAGCAGTTCTTC. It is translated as CASSMRASGRGEQFF.

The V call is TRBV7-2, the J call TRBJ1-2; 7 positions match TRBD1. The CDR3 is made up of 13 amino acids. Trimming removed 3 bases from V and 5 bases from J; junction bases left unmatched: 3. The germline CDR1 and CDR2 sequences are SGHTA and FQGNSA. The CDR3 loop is CASSFGQEYGYTF. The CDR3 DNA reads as TGTGCCAGCAGCTTCGGACAGGAGTATGGCTACACCTTC.

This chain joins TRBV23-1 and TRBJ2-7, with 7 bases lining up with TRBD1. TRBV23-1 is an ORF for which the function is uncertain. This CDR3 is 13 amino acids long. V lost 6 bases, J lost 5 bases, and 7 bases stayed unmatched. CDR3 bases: TGCGCCAGCAGGCCGGGACAGTGGAACGAGCAGTACTTC. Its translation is CASRPGQWNEQYF.

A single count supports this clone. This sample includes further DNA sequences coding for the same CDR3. CDR3 nucleotides: TGTGCCAGCAGCGTAGCAGGAAGCACAGATACGCAGTATTTT. This encodes CASSVAGSTDTQYF. This chain uses TRBV9 with TRBJ2-3; D gene ambiguous. The V end was cut by 0 bases, the J end by 0 bases, with 5 bases between. Germline CDR1 SGDLS, CDR2 YYNGEE. The CDR3 extends over 14 amino acids.

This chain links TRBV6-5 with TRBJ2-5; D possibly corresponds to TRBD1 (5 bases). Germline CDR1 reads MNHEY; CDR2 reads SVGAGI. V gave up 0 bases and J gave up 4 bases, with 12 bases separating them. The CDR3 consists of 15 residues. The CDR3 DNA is TGTGCCAGCAGTTACTCGAAGGTACAGGTAGAGACCCAGTACTTC. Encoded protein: CASSYSKVQVETQYF.

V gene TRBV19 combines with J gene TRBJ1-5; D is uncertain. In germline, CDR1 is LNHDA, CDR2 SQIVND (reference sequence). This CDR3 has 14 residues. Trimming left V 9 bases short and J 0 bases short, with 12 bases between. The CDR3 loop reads CASDTFYSNQPQHF. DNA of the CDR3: TGTGCCAGCGACACCTTTTATAGCAATCAGCCCCAGCATTTT. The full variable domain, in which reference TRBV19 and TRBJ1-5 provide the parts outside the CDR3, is DGGITQSPKYLFRKEGQNVTLSCEQNLNHDAMYWYRQDPGQGLRLIYYSQIVNDFQKGDIAEGYSVSREKKESFPLTVTSAQKNPTAFYLCASDTFYSNQPQHFGDGTRLSIL.

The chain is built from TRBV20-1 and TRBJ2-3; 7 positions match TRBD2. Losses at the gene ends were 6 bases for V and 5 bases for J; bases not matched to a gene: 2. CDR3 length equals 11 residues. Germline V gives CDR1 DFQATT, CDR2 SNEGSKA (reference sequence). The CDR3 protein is CSAGGLDTQYF. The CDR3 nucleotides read TGCAGTGCGGGGGGGTTAGATACGCAGTATTTT.

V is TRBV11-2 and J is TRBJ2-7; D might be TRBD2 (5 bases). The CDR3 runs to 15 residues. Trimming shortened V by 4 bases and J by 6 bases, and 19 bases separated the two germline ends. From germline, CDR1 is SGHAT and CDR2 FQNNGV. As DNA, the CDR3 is TGTGCCAGCAGCTCCTTGACTATAACGGTGGGCGAGCAGTACTTC. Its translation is CASSSLTITVGEQYF. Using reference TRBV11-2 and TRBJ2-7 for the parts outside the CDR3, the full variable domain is EAGVAQSPRYKIIEKRQSVAFWCNPISGHATLYWYQQILGQGPKLLIQFQNNGVVDDSQLPKDRFSAERLKGVDSTLKIQPAKLEDSAVYLCASSSLTITVGEQYFGPGTRLTVT.

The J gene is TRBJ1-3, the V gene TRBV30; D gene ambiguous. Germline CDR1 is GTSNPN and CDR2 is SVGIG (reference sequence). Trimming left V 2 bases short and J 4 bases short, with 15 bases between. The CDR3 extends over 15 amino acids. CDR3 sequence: CAWSPRPGVGNTIYF. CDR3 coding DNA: TGTGCCTGGAGTCCCCGGCCGGGAGTAGGAAACACCATATATTTT.

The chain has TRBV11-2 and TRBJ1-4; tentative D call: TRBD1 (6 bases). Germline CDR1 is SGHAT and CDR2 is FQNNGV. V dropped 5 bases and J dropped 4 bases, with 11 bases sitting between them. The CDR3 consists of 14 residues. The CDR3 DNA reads TGTGCCAGCAGCCCCAGGGACATTAATGAAAAACTGTTTTTT. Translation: CASSPRDINEKLFF.

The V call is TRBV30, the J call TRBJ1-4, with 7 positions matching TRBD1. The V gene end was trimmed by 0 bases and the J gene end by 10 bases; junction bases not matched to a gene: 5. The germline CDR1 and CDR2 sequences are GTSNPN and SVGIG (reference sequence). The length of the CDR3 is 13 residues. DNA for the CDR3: TGTGCCTGGAGTGTCCAGGGGGTGGGAAAACTGTTTTTT. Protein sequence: CAWSVQGVGKLFF.

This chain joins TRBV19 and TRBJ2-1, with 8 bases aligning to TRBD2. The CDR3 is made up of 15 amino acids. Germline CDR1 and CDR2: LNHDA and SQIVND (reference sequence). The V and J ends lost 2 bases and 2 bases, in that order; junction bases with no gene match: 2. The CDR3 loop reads CASSITGGTYNEQFF. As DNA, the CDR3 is TGTGCCAGTAGTATAACGGGAGGGACCTACAATGAGCAGTTCTTC.

CDR3 bases: TGCGCCAGCAGCCAAGAGACGGGGAACTATGGCTACACCTTC. Protein: CASSQETGNYGYTF. The chain carries TRBV4-3 and TRBJ1-2; D remains unclear. CDR1 is LGHNA and CDR2 is YSLEER in the germline V gene. Trimming took off 0 bases at V and 2 bases at J, with 7 bases between the two ends. CDR3 size: 14 residues.

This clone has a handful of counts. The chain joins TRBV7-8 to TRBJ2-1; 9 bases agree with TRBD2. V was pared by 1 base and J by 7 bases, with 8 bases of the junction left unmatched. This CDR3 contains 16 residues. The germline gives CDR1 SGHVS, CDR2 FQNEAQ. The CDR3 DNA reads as TGTGCCAGCAGCTTAGTGGGCGGGAGGGCCGGTAATGAGCAGTTCTTC. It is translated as CASSLVGGRAGNEQFF.

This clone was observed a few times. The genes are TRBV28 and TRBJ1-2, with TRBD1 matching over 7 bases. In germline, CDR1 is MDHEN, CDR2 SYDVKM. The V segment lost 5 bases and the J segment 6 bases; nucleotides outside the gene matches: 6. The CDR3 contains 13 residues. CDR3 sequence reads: CASSPGQTDGYTF. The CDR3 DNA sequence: TGTGCCAGCAGTCCGGGACAGACTGATGGCTACACCTTC.

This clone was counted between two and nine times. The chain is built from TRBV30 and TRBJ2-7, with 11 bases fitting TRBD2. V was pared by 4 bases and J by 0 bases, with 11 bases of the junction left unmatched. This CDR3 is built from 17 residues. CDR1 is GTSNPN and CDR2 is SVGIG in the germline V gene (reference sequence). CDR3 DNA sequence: TGTGCCTGGACTAGATCCCTAACTAGCGGGAGCTCCTACGAGCAGTACTTC. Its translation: CAWTRSLTSGSSYEQYF.

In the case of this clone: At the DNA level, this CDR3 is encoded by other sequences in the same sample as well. The CDR3 is CAWSTTGDQPQHF. As DNA, the CDR3 is TGTGCCTGGAGCACAACAGGGGATCAGCCCCAGCATTTT. The chain carries TRBV30 and TRBJ1-5, with 7 bases identical to TRBD1. J gave up 5 bases and V 3 bases, and 4 bases lay outside the gene matches. This CDR3 comprises 13 residues. The V gene's germline CDR1 is GTSNPN and CDR2 SVGIG (reference sequence).

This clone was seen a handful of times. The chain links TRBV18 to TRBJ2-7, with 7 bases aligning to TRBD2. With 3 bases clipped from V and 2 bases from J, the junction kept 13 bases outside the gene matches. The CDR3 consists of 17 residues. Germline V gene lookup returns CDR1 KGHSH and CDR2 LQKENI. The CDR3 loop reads CASSPPRPGGDTYEQYF. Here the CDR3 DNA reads TGTGCCAGCTCACCGCCTAGGCCGGGGGGTGATACCTACGAGCAGTACTTC.

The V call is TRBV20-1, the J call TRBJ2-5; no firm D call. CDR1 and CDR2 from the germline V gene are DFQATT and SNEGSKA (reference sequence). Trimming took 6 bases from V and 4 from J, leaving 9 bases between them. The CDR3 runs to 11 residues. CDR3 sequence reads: CSAAPGETQYF. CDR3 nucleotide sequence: TGCAGTGCCGCCCCGGGAGAGACCCAGTACTTC.

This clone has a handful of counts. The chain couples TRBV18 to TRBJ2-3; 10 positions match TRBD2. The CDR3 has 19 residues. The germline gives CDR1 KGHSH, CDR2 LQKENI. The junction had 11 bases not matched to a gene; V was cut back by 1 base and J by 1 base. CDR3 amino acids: CASSPRPTLAGARTDTQYF. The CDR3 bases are TGTGCCAGCTCACCACGCCCGACTCTAGCGGGAGCTCGCACAGATACGCAGTATTTT.

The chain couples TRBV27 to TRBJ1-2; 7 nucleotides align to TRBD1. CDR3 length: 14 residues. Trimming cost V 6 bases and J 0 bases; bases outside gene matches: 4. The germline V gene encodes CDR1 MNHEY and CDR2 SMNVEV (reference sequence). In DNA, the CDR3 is TGTGCCAGCAGGGTACAGGGGACTAACTATGGCTACACCTTC. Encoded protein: CASRVQGTNYGYTF.

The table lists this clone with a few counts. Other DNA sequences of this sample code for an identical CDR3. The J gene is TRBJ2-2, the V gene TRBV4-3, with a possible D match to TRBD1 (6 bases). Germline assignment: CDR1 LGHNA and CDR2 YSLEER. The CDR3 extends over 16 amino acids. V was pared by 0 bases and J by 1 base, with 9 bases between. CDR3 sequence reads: CASSQDPGQNTGELFF. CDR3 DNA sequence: TGCGCCAGCAGCCAAGATCCGGGACAGAACACCGGGGAGCTGTTTTTT.

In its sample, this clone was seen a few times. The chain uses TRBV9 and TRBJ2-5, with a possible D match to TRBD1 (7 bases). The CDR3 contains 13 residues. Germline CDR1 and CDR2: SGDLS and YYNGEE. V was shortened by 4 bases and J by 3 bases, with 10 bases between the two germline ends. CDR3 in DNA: TGTGCCAGCAGCACCAGGGGGGAAGAGACCCAGTACTTC. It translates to CASSTRGEETQYF.

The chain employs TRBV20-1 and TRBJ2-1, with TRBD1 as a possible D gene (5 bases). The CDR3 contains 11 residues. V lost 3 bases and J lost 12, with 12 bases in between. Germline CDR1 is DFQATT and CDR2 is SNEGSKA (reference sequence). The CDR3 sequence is CSARGQPSQFF. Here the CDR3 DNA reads TGCAGTGCTAGGGGGCAGCCCTCGCAGTTCTTC.

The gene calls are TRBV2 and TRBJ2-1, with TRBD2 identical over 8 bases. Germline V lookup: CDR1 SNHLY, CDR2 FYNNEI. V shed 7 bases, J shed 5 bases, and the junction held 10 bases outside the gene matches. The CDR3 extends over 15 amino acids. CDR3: CASMYGGAPNNEQFF. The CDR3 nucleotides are TGTGCCAGCATGTACGGGGGGGCGCCTAACAATGAGCAGTTCTTC.

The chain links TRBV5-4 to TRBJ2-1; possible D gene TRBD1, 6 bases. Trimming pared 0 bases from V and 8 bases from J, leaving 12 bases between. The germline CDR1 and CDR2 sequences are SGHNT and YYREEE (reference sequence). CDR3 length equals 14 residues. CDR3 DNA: TGTGCCAGCAGCTTGGGACAGGAAGTTGATGAGCAGTTCTTC. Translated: CASSLGQEVDEQFF.

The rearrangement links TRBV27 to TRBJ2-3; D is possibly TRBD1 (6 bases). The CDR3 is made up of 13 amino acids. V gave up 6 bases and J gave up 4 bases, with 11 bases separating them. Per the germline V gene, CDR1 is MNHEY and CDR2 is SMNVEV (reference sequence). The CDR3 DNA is TGTGCCAGCAGGCCAGGGGTTGCAGATACGCAGTATTTT. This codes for CASRPGVADTQYF.